This T cell receptor beta chain was documented in a study of shared clonotypes between healthy human individuals. Looking at the study overall: Plates per donor: three CD4 naive, three CD4 memory, two CD8 naive, one CD8 memory. Study-wide points: How much donors shared clonotypes was expected to be affected by sequencing depth. Naive CD4 clonotypes overlapped across a handful of donors at roughly 5%.

With regard to this clone: Antigen unknown.

Germline V gene sequence: CDR1 MNHEY, CDR2 SMNVEV (reference sequence). With 3 bases removed from V and 0 bases from J, the gap between germline ends came to 12 bases. The CDR3 loop spans 17 amino acids. Running of the assay took place at deep level. Sequencing was performed with immunoSEQ multiplex PCR; in TCRdb, only in-frame clones are kept and a portion is missing. This table has millions of clones, approximately 92% appearing once. This chain connects TRBV27 to TRBJ2-6; D gene uncertain. The TCR originated in a man between 18 and 35 years old in good health. Sequencing input: naive CD4+ T cells sorted from blood. This sample's subset: CD45RA+ positively selected. CDR3 in DNA: TGTGCCAGCAGTTTTCTGGCCGACGGCTCTGGGGCCAACGTCCTGACTTTC. It translates to CASSFLADGSGANVLTF.